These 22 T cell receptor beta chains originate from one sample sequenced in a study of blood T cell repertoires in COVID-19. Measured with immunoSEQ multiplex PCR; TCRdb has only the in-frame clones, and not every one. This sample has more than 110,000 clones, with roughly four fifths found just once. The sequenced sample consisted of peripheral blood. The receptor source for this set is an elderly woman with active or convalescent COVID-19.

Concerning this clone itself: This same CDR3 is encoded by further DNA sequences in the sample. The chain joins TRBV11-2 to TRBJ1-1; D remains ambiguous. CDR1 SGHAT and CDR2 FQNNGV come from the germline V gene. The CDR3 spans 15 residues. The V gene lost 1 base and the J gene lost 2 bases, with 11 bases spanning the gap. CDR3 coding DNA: TGTGCCAGCAGCTTAGTATCTGGGCTTAACACTGAAGCTTTCTTT. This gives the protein CASSLVSGLNTEAFF.

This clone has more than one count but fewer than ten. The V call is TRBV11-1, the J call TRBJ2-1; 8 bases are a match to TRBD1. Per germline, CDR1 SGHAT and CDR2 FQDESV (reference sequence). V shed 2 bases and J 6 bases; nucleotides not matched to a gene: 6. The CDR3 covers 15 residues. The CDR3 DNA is TGTGCCAGCAGCTTAATCGGCCAGGGGGCCAATGAGCAGTTCTTC. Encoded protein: CASSLIGQGANEQFF.

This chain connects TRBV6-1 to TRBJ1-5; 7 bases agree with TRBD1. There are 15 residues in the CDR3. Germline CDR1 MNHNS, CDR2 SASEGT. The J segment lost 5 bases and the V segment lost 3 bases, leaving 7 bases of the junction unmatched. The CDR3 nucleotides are TGTGCCAGCAGTGAGGAAGGGGGCGGCTATCAGCCCCAGCATTTT. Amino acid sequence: CASSEEGGGYQPQHF.

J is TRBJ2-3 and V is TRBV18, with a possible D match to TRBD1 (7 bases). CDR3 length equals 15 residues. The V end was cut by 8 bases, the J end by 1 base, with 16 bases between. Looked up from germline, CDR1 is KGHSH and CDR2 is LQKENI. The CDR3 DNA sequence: TGTGCCAGCGCCGAGCAGGGGGGACGCACAGATACGCAGTATTTT. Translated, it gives CASAEQGGRTDTQYF.

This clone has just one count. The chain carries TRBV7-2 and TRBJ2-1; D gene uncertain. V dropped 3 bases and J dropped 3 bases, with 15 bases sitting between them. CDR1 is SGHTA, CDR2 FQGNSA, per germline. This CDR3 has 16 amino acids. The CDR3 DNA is TGTGCCAGCAGCTTGGCCCGTACATCGAACTACAATGAGCAGTTCTTC. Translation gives CASSLARTSNYNEQFF. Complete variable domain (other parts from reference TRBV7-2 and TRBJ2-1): GAGVSQSPSNKVTEKGKDVELRCDPISGHTALYWYRQSLGQGLEFLIYFQGNSAPDKSGLPSDRFSAERTGGSVSTLTIQRTQQEDSAVYLCASSLARTSNYNEQFFGPGTRLTVL.

CDR3 residues: CASSHRDRGLDEQFF. In DNA form, the CDR3 reads TGTGCCAGCAGCCACCGGGACAGGGGGCTGGATGAGCAGTTCTTC. The rearrangement links TRBV4-2 to TRBJ2-1, with 12 bases identical to TRBD1. Germline CDR1 and CDR2: LGHNA and YNFKEQ. J gave up 8 bases and V 3 bases, and 5 bases lay outside the gene matches. The CDR3 spans 15 residues.

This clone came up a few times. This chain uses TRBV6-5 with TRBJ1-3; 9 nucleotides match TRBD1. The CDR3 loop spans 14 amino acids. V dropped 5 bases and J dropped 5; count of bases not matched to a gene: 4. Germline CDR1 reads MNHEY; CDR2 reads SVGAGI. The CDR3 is CASSLDRGRNTIYF. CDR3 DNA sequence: TGTGCCAGCAGTCTGGACAGGGGTCGAAACACCATATATTTT.

This chain's CDR3 is CASSLDQRRGVQFF. In DNA, the CDR3 is TGTGCCAGCAGCTTAGATCAAAGGCGGGGGGTTCAGTTCTTC. The chain links TRBV11-2 to TRBJ2-1, with 8 positions matching TRBD2. The V segment lost 0 bases and the J segment 13 bases; nucleotides outside the gene matches: 8. The germline V gene encodes CDR1 SGHAT and CDR2 FQNNGV. CDR3 size: 14 residues.

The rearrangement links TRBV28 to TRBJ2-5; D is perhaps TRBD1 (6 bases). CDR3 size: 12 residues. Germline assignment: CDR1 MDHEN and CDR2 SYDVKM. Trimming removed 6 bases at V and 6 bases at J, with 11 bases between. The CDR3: CASSTGIKTQYF. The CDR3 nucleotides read TGTGCCAGCAGCACAGGGATAAAGACCCAGTACTTC.

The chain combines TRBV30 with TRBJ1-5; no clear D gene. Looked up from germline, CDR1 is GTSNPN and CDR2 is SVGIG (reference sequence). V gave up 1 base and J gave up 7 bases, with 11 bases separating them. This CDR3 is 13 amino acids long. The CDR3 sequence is CAWSAASTQPQHF. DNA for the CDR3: TGTGCCTGGAGTGCAGCGAGTACGCAGCCCCAGCATTTT. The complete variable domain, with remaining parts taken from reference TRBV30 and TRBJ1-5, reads SQTIHQWPATLVQPVGSPLSLECTVEGTSNPNLYWYRQAAGRGLQLLFYSVGIGQISSEVPQNLSASRPQDRQFILSSKKLLLSDSGFYLCAWSAASTQPQHFGDGTRLSIL.

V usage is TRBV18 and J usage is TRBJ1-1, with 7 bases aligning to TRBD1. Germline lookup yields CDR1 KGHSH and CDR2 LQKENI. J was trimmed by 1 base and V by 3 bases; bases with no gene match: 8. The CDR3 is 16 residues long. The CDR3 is CASSPRGTAKNTEAFF. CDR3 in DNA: TGTGCCAGCTCACCTCGAGGGACAGCAAAGAACACTGAAGCTTTCTTT.

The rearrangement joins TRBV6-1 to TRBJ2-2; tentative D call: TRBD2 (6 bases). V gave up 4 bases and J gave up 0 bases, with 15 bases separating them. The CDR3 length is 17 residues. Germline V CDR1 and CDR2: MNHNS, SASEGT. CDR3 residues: CASSGGVGGANTGELFF. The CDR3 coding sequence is TGTGCCAGCAGTGGGGGGGTGGGAGGAGCGAACACCGGGGAGCTGTTTTTT.

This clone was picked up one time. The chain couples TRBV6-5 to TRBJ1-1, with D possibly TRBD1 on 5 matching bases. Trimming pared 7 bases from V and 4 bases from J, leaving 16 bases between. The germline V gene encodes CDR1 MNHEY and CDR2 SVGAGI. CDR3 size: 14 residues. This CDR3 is CASTPIGRGTEAFF. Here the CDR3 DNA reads TGTGCCAGCACCCCGATCGGGAGGGGCACTGAAGCTTTCTTT.

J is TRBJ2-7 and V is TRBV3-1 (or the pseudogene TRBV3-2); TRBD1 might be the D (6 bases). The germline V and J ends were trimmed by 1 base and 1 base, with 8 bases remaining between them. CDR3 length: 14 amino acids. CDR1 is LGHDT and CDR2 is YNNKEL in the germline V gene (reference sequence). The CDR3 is CASSQAQGSYEQYF. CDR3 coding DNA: TGTGCCAGCAGCCAAGCTCAGGGGTCCTACGAGCAGTACTTC.

The CDR3 DNA sequence: TGCGCCAGCAGTTTCGGGGGACACACCGGGGAGCTGTTTTTT. Residues: CASSFGGHTGELFF. The rearrangement links TRBV5-1 to TRBJ2-2; maybe TRBD2 (6 bases). Trimming left V 5 bases short and J 3 bases short, with 11 bases between. Per the germline V gene, CDR1 is SGHRS and CDR2 is YFSETQ. This CDR3 region has 14 residues.

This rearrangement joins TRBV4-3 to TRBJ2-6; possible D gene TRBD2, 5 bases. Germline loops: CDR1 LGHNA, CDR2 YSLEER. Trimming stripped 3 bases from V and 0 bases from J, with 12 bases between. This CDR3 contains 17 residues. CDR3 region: CASSHPWGDSGANVLTF. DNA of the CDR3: TGCGCCAGCAGCCACCCATGGGGAGACTCTGGGGCCAACGTCCTGACTTTC.

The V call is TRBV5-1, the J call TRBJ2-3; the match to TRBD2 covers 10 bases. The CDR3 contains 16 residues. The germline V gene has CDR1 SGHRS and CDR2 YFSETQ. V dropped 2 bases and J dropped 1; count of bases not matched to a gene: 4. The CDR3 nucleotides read TGCGCCAGCAGCTTACTCGGGACTAGCGGCACAGATACGCAGTATTTT. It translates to CASSLLGTSGTDTQYF.

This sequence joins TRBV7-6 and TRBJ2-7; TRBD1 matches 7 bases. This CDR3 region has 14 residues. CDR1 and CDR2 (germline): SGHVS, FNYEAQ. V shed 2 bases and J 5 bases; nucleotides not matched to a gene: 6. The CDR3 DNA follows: TGTGCCAGCAGCTTAATGTCCAGGGGGAACGAGCAGTACTTC. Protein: CASSLMSRGNEQYF.

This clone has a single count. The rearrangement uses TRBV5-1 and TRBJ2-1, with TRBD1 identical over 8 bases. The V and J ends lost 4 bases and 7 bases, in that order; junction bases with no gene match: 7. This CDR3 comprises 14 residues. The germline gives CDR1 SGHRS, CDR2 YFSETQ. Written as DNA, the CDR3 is TGCGCCAGCAGCCCACGGACAGGGCGGAATGAGCAGTTCTTC. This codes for CASSPRTGRNEQFF.

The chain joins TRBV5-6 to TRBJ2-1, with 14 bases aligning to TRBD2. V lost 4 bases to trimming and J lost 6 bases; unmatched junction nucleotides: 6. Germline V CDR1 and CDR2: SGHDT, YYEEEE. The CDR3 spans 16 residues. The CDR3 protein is CASSPGTSGGPNEQFF. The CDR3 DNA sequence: TGTGCCAGCAGCCCCGGGACTAGCGGGGGCCCCAATGAGCAGTTCTTC.

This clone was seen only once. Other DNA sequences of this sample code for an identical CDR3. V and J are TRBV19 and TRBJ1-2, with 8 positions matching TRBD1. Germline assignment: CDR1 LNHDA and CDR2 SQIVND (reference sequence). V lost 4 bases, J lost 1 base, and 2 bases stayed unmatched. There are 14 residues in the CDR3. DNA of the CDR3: TGTGCCAGTAGTAGCACAGGGGGTAACTATGGCTACACCTTC. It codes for CASSSTGGNYGYTF.

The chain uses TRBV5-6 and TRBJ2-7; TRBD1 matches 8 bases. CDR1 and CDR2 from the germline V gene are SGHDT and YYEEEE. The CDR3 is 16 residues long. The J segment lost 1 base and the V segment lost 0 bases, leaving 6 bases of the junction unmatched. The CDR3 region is CASSLVRDRFSYEQYF. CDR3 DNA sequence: TGTGCCAGCAGCTTGGTAAGGGACAGGTTTTCCTACGAGCAGTACTTC.